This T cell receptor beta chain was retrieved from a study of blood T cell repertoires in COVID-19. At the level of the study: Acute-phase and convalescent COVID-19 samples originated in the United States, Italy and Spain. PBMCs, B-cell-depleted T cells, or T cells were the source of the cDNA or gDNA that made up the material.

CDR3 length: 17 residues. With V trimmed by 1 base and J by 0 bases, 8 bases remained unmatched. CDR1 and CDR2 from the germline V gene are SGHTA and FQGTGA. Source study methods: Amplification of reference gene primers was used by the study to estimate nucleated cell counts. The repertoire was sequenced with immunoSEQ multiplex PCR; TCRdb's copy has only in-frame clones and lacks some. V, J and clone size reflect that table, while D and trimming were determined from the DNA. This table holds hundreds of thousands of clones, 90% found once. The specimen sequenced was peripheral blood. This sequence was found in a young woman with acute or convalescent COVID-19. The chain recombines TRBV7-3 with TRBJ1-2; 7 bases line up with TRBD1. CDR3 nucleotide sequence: TGTGCCAGCAGCTTAAGCGGGTGGGACAGAACTAACTATGGCTACACCTTC. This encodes CASSLSGWDRTNYGYTF.